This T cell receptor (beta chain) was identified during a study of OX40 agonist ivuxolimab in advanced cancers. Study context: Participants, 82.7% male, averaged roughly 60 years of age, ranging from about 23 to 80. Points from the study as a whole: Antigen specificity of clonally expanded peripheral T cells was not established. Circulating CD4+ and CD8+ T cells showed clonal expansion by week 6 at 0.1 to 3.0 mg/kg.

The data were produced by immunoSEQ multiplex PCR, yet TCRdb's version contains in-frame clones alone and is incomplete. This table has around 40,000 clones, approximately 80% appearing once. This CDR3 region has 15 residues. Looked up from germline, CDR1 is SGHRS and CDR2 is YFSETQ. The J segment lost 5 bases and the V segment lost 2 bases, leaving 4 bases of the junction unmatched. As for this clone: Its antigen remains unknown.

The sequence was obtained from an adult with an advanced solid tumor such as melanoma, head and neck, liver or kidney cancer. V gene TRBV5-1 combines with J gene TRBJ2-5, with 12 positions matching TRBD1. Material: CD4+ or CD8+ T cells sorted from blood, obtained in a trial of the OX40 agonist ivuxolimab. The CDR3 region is CASSFGGQGAETQYF. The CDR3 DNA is TGCGCCAGCAGCTTTGGGGGACAGGGGGCTGAGACCCAGTACTTC. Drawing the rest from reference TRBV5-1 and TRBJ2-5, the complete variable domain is KAGVTQTPRYLIKTRGQQVTLSCSPISGHRSVSWYQQTPGQGLQFLFEYFSETQRNKGNFPGRFSGRQFSNSRSEMNVSTLELGDSALYLCASSFGGQGAETQYFGPGTRLLVL.